The following is a T cell receptor beta chain sequence with its context. Antigen: not known. Here immunoSEQ multiplex PCR was the method, and the copy in TCRdb shows in-frame clones only, minus some. The table records more than 20,000 clones, more than 60% of them present only once. The unexposed donors gave CD4+ T cells in about 2010-2018, prior to COVID-19. CD4+ T cells were isolated from the cells after 10 days of culture. Cells permitting, SARS-CoV-2 S/N and four cold-coronavirus spikes were tested on unexposed-donor CD4+ T cells. Cultures received half-medium IL-2 refreshes on days 3 and 7. The sample comes from a study of CD4 T cells in relation to SARS-CoV-2 and coronaviruses. Study details: The negative reference was HIV-1 Nef peptide pool or peptide-free culture.

Germline CDR1 SEHNR, CDR2 FQNEAQ (reference sequence). V was clipped by 5 bases and J by 7 bases; unmatched bases: 10. The CDR3 length is 15 residues. V usage is TRBV7-9 and J usage is TRBJ2-1, with 8 positions matching TRBD1. The TCR was taken from a human donor in good health. The sample consisted of CD4+ T cells from PBMCs, cultured in vitro. This CDR3 is CASSPGGIGLNEQFF. The CDR3 bases are TGTGCCAGCAGCCCAGGGGGCATCGGTTTGAATGAGCAGTTCTTC. The full variable domain, in which reference TRBV7-9 and TRBJ2-1 provide the parts outside the CDR3, is DTGVSQNPRHKITKRGQNVTFRCDPISEHNRLYWYRQTLGQGPEFLTYFQNEAQLEKSRLLSDRFSAERPKGSFSTLEIQRTEQGDSAMYLCASSPGGIGLNEQFFGPGTRLTVL.